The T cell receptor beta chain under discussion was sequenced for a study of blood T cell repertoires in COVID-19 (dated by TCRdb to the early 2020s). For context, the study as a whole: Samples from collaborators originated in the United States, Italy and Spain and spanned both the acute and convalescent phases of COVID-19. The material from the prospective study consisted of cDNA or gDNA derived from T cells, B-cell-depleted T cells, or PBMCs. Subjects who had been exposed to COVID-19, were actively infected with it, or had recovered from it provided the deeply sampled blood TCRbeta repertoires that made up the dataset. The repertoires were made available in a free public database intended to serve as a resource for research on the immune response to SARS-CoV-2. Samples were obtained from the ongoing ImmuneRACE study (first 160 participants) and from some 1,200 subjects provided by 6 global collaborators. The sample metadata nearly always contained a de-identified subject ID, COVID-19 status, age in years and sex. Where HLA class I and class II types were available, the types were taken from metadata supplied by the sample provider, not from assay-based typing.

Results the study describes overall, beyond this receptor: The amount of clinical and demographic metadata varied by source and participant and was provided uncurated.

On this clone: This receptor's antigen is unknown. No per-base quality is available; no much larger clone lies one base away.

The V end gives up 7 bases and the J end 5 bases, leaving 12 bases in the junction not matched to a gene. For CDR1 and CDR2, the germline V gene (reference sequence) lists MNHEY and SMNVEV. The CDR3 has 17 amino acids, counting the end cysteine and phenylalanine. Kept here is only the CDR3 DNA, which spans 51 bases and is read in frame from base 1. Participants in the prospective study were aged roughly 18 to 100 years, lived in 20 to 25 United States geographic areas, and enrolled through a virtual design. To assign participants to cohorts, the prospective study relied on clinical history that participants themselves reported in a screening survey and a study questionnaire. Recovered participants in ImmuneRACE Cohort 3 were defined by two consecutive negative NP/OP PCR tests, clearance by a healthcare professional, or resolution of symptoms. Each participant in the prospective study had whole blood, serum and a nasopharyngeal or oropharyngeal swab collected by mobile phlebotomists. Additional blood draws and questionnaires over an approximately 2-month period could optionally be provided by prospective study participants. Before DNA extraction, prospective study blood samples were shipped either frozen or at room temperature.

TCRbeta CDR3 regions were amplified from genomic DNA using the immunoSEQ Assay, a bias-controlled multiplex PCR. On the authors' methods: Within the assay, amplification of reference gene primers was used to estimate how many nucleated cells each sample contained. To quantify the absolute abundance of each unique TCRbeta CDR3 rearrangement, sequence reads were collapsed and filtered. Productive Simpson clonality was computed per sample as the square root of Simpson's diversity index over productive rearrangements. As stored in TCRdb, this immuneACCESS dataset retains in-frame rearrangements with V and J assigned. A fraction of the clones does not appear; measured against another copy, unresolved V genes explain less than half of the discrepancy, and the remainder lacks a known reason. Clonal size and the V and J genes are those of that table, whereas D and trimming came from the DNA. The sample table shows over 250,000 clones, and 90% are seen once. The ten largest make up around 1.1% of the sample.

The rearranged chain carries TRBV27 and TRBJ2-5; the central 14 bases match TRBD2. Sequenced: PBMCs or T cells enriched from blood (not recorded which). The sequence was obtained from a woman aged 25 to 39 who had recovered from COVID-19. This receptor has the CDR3 CASKPGLAGAGEETQYF. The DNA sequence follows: TGTGCCAGCAAACCGGGACTAGCGGGAGCAGGGGAGGAGACCCAGTACTTC.